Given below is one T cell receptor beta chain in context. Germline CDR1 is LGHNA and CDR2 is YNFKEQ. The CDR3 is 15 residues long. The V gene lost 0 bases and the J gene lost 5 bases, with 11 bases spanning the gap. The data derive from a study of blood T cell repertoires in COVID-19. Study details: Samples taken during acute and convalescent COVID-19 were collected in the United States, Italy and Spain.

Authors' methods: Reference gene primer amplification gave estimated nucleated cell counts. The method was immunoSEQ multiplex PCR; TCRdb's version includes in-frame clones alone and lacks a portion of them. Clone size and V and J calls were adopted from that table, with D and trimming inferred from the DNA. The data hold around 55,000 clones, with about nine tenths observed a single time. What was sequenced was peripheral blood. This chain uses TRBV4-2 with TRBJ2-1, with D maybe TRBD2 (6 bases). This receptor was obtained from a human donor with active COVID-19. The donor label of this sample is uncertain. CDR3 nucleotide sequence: TGTGCCAGCAGCCAAGATTTCCGCGGGGACAATGAGCAGTTCTTC. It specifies CASSQDFRGDNEQFF.